Each of the 24 T cell receptor beta chains below was sequenced from the same sample in a study of shared clonotypes between healthy human individuals (dated by TCRdb to about 2020). For the CD8 naive samples, CD45RO-negative cells were positively selected for CCR7, yielding a CD45RA+CCR7+ population from which TemRA cells were excluded. Libraries were prepared through the immunoSEQ multiplex PCR assay. TCRdb took over this immuneACCESS table, retaining in-frame rearrangements with V and J assigned. Such tables are incomplete; in checked studies, under half of the missing clones stem from an unresolved V gene, and the remainder is unexplained. Here the sample has about 1,900,000 clones; roughly 95% occur a single time. More than 0.9% of the sample goes to the ten largest clones. The sample consisted of naive CD8+ T cells sorted from blood. Reading the label with the study, this specimen's cell subset or site is: CD45RA+CCR7+. These receptors all stem from a man in his late teens or twenties in good health.

The chain links TRBV6-1 to TRBJ1-6; unclear D gene. V was pared by 2 bases and J by 12 bases, with 17 bases between. The CDR3 is 15 amino acids. Germline V gives CDR1 MNHNS, CDR2 SASEGT. The CDR3: CASSEWALSNQPLHF. CDR3 DNA: TGTGCCAGCAGTGAATGGGCCCTATCTAATCAACCCCTCCACTTT.

A remark on this clone: Within the sample, other DNA sequences also encode this same CDR3. The rearrangement links TRBV4-1 to TRBJ1-4; D uncertain. CDR3 length: 12 amino acids. Germline V CDR1 and CDR2: MGHRA, YSYEKL. With 1 base removed from V and 7 bases from J, the gap between germline ends came to 4 bases. The CDR3 is CASSQVGEKLFF. The CDR3 coding sequence is TGCGCCAGCAGCCAAGTGGGTGAAAAACTGTTTTTT.

Remarks on this clone: Other DNA sequences in the same sample also yield this CDR3. The chain links TRBV14 to TRBJ2-7; 10 bases align to TRBD2. The CDR3 loop spans 14 amino acids. The germline gives CDR1 SGHDN, CDR2 FVKESK. With 2 bases clipped from V and 3 bases from J, the junction kept 1 base outside the gene matches. CDR3 amino acids: CASSQLAGDYEQYF. In nucleotides, the CDR3 is TGTGCCAGCAGCCAACTAGCGGGAGACTACGAGCAGTACTTC. The whole variable domain, remainder taken from reference TRBV14 and TRBJ2-7, is EAGVTQFPSHSVIEKGQTVTLRCDPISGHDNLYWYRRVMGKEIKFLLHFVKESKQDESGMPNNRFLAERTGGTYSTLKVQPAELEDSGVYFCASSQLAGDYEQYFGPGTRLTVT.

The chain is built from TRBV6-5 and TRBJ2-1; 12 nucleotides align to TRBD1. Germline loops: CDR1 MNHEY, CDR2 SVGAGI. The V and J ends lost 7 bases and 7 bases, in that order; junction bases with no gene match: 8. There are 15 residues in the CDR3. The CDR3 DNA reads as TGTGCCAGCAACCTACCGGGACAGGGGGCAAATGAGCAGTTCTTC. Residues: CASNLPGQGANEQFF.

The chain employs TRBV5-4 and TRBJ1-2; D gene uncertain. Trimming took off 0 bases at V and 0 bases at J, with 6 bases between the two ends. The germline V gene has CDR1 SGHNT and CDR2 YYREEE (reference sequence). The CDR3 sequence is 14 residues long. CDR3 DNA sequence: TGTGCCAGCAGCTTGGGATCTTCTAACTATGGCTACACCTTC. Its protein is CASSLGSSNYGYTF.

The J gene is TRBJ2-3, the V gene TRBV29-1, with a tentative D call TRBD1 (5 bases). Germline V gene sequence: CDR1 SQVTM, CDR2 ANQGSEA. CDR3 size: 16 residues. Trimming removed 4 bases at V and 2 bases at J, with 19 bases between. CDR3 residues: CSVVNLDRAHTDTQYF. DNA of the CDR3: TGCAGCGTTGTCAATTTAGACAGAGCACACACAGATACGCAGTATTTT.

The J gene is TRBJ2-7, the V gene TRBV9, with 8 bases that match TRBD1. Losses at the gene ends were 3 bases for V and 6 bases for J; bases not matched to a gene: 5. The CDR3 loop spans 13 amino acids. Germline CDR1 is SGDLS and CDR2 is YYNGEE. This chain's CDR3 is CASSAPTGGEQYF. DNA for the CDR3: TGTGCCAGCAGCGCCCCAACAGGGGGCGAGCAGTACTTC.

On this clone: Different DNA sequences within this sample yield the same CDR3. V is TRBV11-2 and J is TRBJ2-1; D gene ambiguous. Trimming took off 5 bases at V and 6 bases at J, with 5 bases between the two ends. Germline CDR1 reads SGHAT; CDR2 reads FQNNGV. The CDR3 sequence is 11 residues long. The CDR3 DNA follows: TGTGCCAGCAGCCTGATCAATGAGCAGTTCTTC. Its protein product is CASSLINEQFF.

With respect to this clone: Other DNA sequences in the sample encode the same CDR3. The rearrangement joins TRBV30 to TRBJ2-3, with D perhaps matching TRBD1 (6 bases). The CDR3 is 12 residues long. V was trimmed by 4 bases and J by 3 bases, leaving 8 bases between them. Germline V gives CDR1 GTSNPN, CDR2 SVGIG (reference sequence). The CDR3 region is CAWNGQTDTQYF. The CDR3 DNA follows: TGTGCCTGGAACGGACAGACAGATACGCAGTATTTT. The whole variable domain, remainder taken from reference TRBV30 and TRBJ2-3, is SQTIHQWPATLVQPVGSPLSLECTVEGTSNPNLYWYRQAAGRGLQLLFYSVGIGQISSEVPQNLSASRPQDRQFILSSKKLLLSDSGFYLCAWNGQTDTQYFGPGTRLTVL.

This chain uses TRBV7-9 with TRBJ1-4; D unresolved. V shed 5 bases and J shed 3 bases, with 16 bases lying between them. The CDR3 totals 16 residues. Per germline, CDR1 SEHNR and CDR2 FQNEAQ (reference sequence). Here the CDR3 reads CASSPNVGISNEKLFF. CDR3 DNA sequence: TGTGCCAGCAGCCCTAATGTGGGTATCTCTAATGAAAAACTGTTTTTT.

The chain links TRBV10-3 to TRBJ2-7, with D unclear. With 0 bases removed from V and 4 bases from J, the gap between germline ends came to 13 bases. The CDR3 length is 15 residues. Germline assignment: CDR1 ENHRY and CDR2 SYGVKD. This CDR3 reads CAISESGGTSYEQYF. In DNA form, the CDR3 reads TGTGCCATCAGTGAGTCTGGCGGAACTTCATACGAGCAGTACTTC.

The genes are TRBV9 and TRBJ2-3, with D possibly TRBD1 on 5 matching bases. V was shortened by 3 bases and J by 2 bases, with 13 bases between the two germline ends. The CDR3 is 15 residues long. Germline CDR1 and CDR2: SGDLS and YYNGEE. The CDR3: CASSAPTDLTDTQYF. CDR3 nucleotide sequence: TGTGCCAGCAGCGCCCCGACAGATCTCACAGATACGCAGTATTTT.

This sequence joins TRBV10-2 and TRBJ2-5; the D gene could be TRBD1 or TRBD2 (7 bases each). V was cut by 3 bases and J by 1 base, with 15 bases left in between. The CDR3 totals 16 residues. Germline lookup yields CDR1 WSHSY and CDR2 SAAADI. CDR3 bases: TGCGCCAGCAGTGATCAGGGGGAGGGCGTCCAAGAGACCCAGTACTTC. Protein sequence: CASSDQGEGVQETQYF.

The chain uses TRBV15 and TRBJ2-7, with 10 bases that match TRBD1. From germline, CDR1 is LNHNV and CDR2 YYDKDF (reference sequence). There are 14 residues in the CDR3. With 2 bases clipped from V and 3 bases from J, the junction kept 1 base outside the gene matches. The CDR3 region is CATSRRTGGYEQYF. In nucleotides, the CDR3 is TGTGCCACCAGCAGAAGGACAGGGGGCTACGAGCAGTACTTC.

The chain carries TRBV2 and TRBJ2-7; TRBD1 matches at 7 bases. The CDR3 loop spans 15 amino acids. Trimming removed 6 bases from V and 4 bases from J; junction bases left unmatched: 12. Germline V gene data show CDR1 as SNHLY and CDR2 as FYNNEI. The CDR3 is CASRPFDRELYEQYF. The CDR3 region has the DNA TGTGCCAGCAGGCCTTTCGACAGGGAACTTTACGAGCAGTACTTC.

The chain joins TRBV27 to TRBJ1-5, with unresolved D. The CDR3 loop spans 15 amino acids. The V gene's germline CDR1 is MNHEY and CDR2 SMNVEV (reference sequence). The V gene lost 4 bases and the J gene lost 1 base, with 11 bases spanning the gap. CDR3 sequence: CASSSLAGSNQPQHF. The CDR3 DNA reads TGTGCCAGCAGTTCGTTGGCAGGCAGCAATCAGCCCCAGCATTTT.

The CDR3 region is CASSSGGPYGYTF. As DNA, the CDR3 is TGTGCCAGCAGTTCTGGGGGGCCCTATGGCTACACCTTC. The chain carries TRBV6-6 and TRBJ1-2; tentatively, D is TRBD1 (6 bases). The germline V and J ends were trimmed by 4 bases and 4 bases, with 10 bases remaining between them. CDR1 is MNHNY and CDR2 is SVGAGI in the germline V gene (reference sequence). The length of the CDR3 is 13 residues.

The J gene is TRBJ1-1, the V gene TRBV10-3, with D possibly matching TRBD1 (5 bases). Germline V gene data show CDR1 as ENHRY and CDR2 as SYGVKD. Trimming removed 7 bases from V and 0 bases from J, with 18 bases in between. The CDR3 is made up of 16 amino acids. CDR3 loop: CAITKAVTVMNTEAFF. CDR3 nucleotides: TGTGCCATCACCAAGGCAGTGACAGTAATGAACACTGAAGCTTTCTTT.

This clone came up a few times. This chain connects TRBV21-1 to TRBJ1-6; TRBD1, the D gene given by the table, was not confirmed from the DNA. TRBV21-1 is labeled a pseudogene. This CDR3 is built from 16 residues. The CDR3 protein is CASSNQGAAYNSPLHF. The CDR3 nucleotides are TGTGCCAGCAGCAACCAGGGGGCTGCCTATAATTCACCCCTCCACTTT.

The chain employs TRBV4-2 and TRBJ1-2; a weak D match, TRBD1 (5 bases). V dropped 0 bases and J dropped 2 bases, with 13 bases sitting between them. The length of the CDR3 is 16 residues. The germline CDR1 and CDR2 sequences are LGHNA and YNFKEQ. Written as DNA, the CDR3 is TGTGCCAGCAGCCAAGATCCTGGGGGTGAGAACTATGGCTACACCTTC. Its translation is CASSQDPGGENYGYTF.

The rearrangement links TRBV9 to TRBJ2-3; TRBD2 agrees at 8 bases. Per germline, CDR1 SGDLS and CDR2 YYNGEE. The CDR3 is made up of 15 amino acids. The V segment lost 3 bases and the J segment 2 bases; nucleotides outside the gene matches: 5. The chain's CDR3 is CASSEGGLDTDTQYF. CDR3 nucleotide sequence: TGTGCCAGCAGCGAGGGGGGACTAGACACAGATACGCAGTATTTT.

The rearrangement links TRBV27 to TRBJ1-2; D is uncertain. The ends were cut back, 4 bases at V and 0 bases at J, with 12 bases in the middle. Looked up from germline, CDR1 is MNHEY and CDR2 is SMNVEV (reference sequence). CDR3 length equals 15 residues. The DNA for the CDR3 is TGTGCCAGCAGTTACTCCGTCAGCTCTAACTATGGCTACACCTTC. Translated, it gives CASSYSVSSNYGYTF.

The count of this clone is one. V and J are TRBV5-6 and TRBJ2-2, with D possibly being TRBD2 (5 bases). Trimming took off 0 bases at V and 7 bases at J, with 7 bases between the two ends. Per germline, CDR1 SGHDT and CDR2 YYEEEE. The CDR3 runs 13 residues. CDR3 sequence (DNA): TGTGCCAGCAGCTTGGCGGGGAACGGGGAGCTGTTTTTT. Translated: CASSLAGNGELFF.

The count of this clone is one. The chain carries TRBV5-6 and TRBJ2-3; a weak D match, TRBD1 (7 bases). V gave up 4 bases and J gave up 4 bases, with 19 bases separating them. The V gene's germline CDR1 is SGHDT and CDR2 YYEEEE. The CDR3 totals 16 residues. The CDR3 bases are TGTGCCAGCAGCCGTCTACTCACAGGGGAGGCAGATACGCAGTATTTT. Translating it yields CASSRLLTGEADTQYF.